These 26 T cell receptor beta chains originate from one sample sequenced in a study of T-cell reconstitution after alpha-beta-depleted transplantation in children. A TCRbeta library incorporating unique molecular identifiers was prepared. From the PCR reads, TCRdb called clonotypes with MiXCR, one entry per CDR3 protein. The sample contains roughly 100,000 distinct CDR3 sequences, 6% to 9% of which appear only once. Material: PBMCs, obtained before TCRalphabeta/CD19-depleted stem cell transplant. The origin of the receptors is a boy aged 2 to 10 with acute lymphoblastic leukemia, due to receive a stem cell transplant.

This clonotype was detected ten times or more. The chain has TRBV7-3 and TRBJ2-1; the match to TRBD2 covers 14 bases. The CDR3 consists of 16 residues. The germline V gene has CDR1 SGHTA and CDR2 FQGTGA. V trimming: 5 bases; J trimming: 4 bases; junction bases outside the gene matches: 4. This CDR3 is CASSLGTSGGYNEQFF. The CDR3 nucleotides read TGTGCCAGCAGCCTGGGGACTAGCGGGGGTTACAATGAGCAGTTCTTC.

The chain couples TRBV29-1 to TRBJ2-1; TRBD2 matches 8 bases. The CDR3 consists of 17 residues. The V gene's germline CDR1 is SQVTM and CDR2 ANQGSEA. V shed 4 bases and J 6 bases; nucleotides not matched to a gene: 17. The CDR3, as DNA: TGCAGCGTTGGGGGTAGCGGGGTCGTACGTTCGGGCAATGAGCAGTTCTTC. It codes for CSVGGSGVVRSGNEQFF.

This clonotype turned up a few times. This chain joins TRBV7-8 and TRBJ2-7; TRBD2 matches 12 bases. This CDR3 is 16 amino acids long. Germline V gene data show CDR1 as SGHVS and CDR2 as FQNEAQ. The junction had 6 bases not matched to a gene; V was cut back by 1 base and J by 5 bases. The CDR3 DNA follows: TGTGCCAGCAGCTTAGGGTCTAGCGGGGGGGCCAACGAGCAGTACTTC. Translating gives CASSLGSSGGANEQYF.

This clonotype was picked up many times. The rearrangement joins TRBV20-1 to TRBJ2-5; 8 nucleotides align to TRBD2. CDR1 is DFQATT, CDR2 SNEGSKA, per germline (reference sequence). CDR3 length equals 15 residues. V lost 1 base to trimming and J lost 5 bases; unmatched junction nucleotides: 9. The chain's CDR3 is CSARAAGTSQETQYF. The CDR3 DNA reads TGCAGTGCTAGAGCAGCAGGGACTAGTCAGGAGACCCAGTACTTC.

This clonotype was counted at least ten times. This sequence joins TRBV4-2 and TRBJ2-3; TRBD2 is a possible D gene (6 bases). This CDR3 is 16 amino acids long. Trimming cost V 2 bases and J 2 bases, with 14 bases left between them. CDR1 and CDR2 (germline): LGHNA, YNFKEQ. In nucleotides, the CDR3 is TGTGCCAGCAGCCAATTACTAGCTAGTTCCACAGATACGCAGTATTTT. Its protein is CASSQLLASSTDTQYF.

The rearrangement joins TRBV11-2 to TRBJ2-3; D may be TRBD2 (7 bases). CDR1 is SGHAT and CDR2 is FQNNGV in the germline V gene. The CDR3 is made up of 17 amino acids. The V end was cut by 6 bases, the J end by 3 bases, with 22 bases between. The CDR3 sequence: CASSPTLGGAKTDTQYF. In DNA, the CDR3 is TGTGCCAGCAGTCCCACCCTGGGGGGGGCAAAGACAGATACGCAGTATTTT.

This clonotype was found many times. The chain recombines TRBV5-1 with TRBJ2-3, with 9 bases matching TRBD2. There are 16 residues in the CDR3. J was trimmed by 0 bases and V by 1 base; bases with no gene match: 3. Germline V lookup: CDR1 SGHRS, CDR2 YFSETQ. CDR3 protein: CASSLITSGSTDTQYF. For the CDR3, the DNA is TGCGCCAGCAGCTTGATCACTAGCGGGAGCACAGATACGCAGTATTTT.

A few counts support this clonotype. The chain carries TRBV6-4 and TRBJ2-1; 11 bases are shared with TRBD1. V shed 0 bases and J 9 bases; nucleotides not matched to a gene: 10. The CDR3 has 17 amino acids. Germline V gives CDR1 MRHNA, CDR2 SNTAGT. CDR3 sequence (DNA): TGTGCCAGCAGTGACTCGCCCGGGACAGGGGGGGAAATTGAGCAGTTCTTC. This sequence encodes CASSDSPGTGGEIEQFF.

This clonotype was seen more than once but under ten times. The chain couples TRBV12-3 or TRBV12-4 to TRBJ2-1; a weak D match, TRBD2 (6 bases). Trimming pared 6 bases from V and 8 bases from J, leaving 14 bases between. The CDR3 is 13 amino acids. The CDR3 is CASSTRGRDEQFF. DNA for the CDR3: TGTGCCAGCAGCACGCGGGGTAGGGATGAGCAGTTCTTC.

Concerning this clonotype itself: A junction boundary mismatches the germline segment, possibly from a read error. The chain carries TRBV29-1 and TRBJ1-2; TRBD1 is a possible D gene (6 bases). The CDR3 contains 12 residues. Germline V CDR1 and CDR2: SQVTM, ANQGSEA. CDR3 region: CSVMDSTGGYTF. The CDR3 DNA is TGCAGCGTTATGGACAGCACTGGGGGCTACACCTTT.

The sample holds many counts of this clonotype. V and J are TRBV20-1 and TRBJ1-2; unclear D gene. The CDR3 length is 13 residues. Trimming left V 3 bases short and J 3 bases short, with 11 bases between. Germline V lookup: CDR1 DFQATT, CDR2 SNEGSKA (reference sequence). The DNA of the CDR3 is TGCAGTGCTAGGACCGGGGTGGACTATGGCTACACCTTC. It codes for CSARTGVDYGYTF.

There are a few counts of this clonotype. This rearrangement joins TRBV20-1 to TRBJ2-7; D call uncertain. The ends were cut back, 0 bases at V and 2 bases at J, with 5 bases in the middle. CDR1 is DFQATT, CDR2 SNEGSKA, per germline (reference sequence). The CDR3 covers 12 residues. The CDR3 bases are TGCAGTGCTAGAGATCTCGCCTACGAGCAGTACTTC. Translation gives CSARDLAYEQYF.

J is TRBJ1-2 and V is TRBV20-1; TRBD1 matches 11 bases. The CDR3 is made up of 14 amino acids. The J segment lost 3 bases and the V segment lost 1 base, leaving 1 base of the junction unmatched. In germline, CDR1 is DFQATT, CDR2 SNEGSKA (reference sequence). The CDR3: CSARGTGGYYGYTF. The CDR3 bases are TGCAGTGCTAGAGGGACAGGGGGCTACTATGGCTACACCTTC.

This clonotype was detected a few times. V usage is TRBV7-2 and J usage is TRBJ1-5, with D unresolved. Trimming left V 5 bases short and J 5 bases short, with 10 bases between. There are 13 residues in the CDR3. Germline V gene lookup returns CDR1 SGHTA and CDR2 FQGNSA. The CDR3 protein is CASSPSNHQPQHF. The DNA for the CDR3 is TGTGCCAGCAGCCCTTCAAACCATCAGCCCCAGCATTTT.

This clonotype was found a few times. The chain links TRBV7-9 to TRBJ2-7; D is possibly TRBD1 (6 bases). This CDR3 spans 14 amino acids. In germline, CDR1 is SEHNR, CDR2 FQNEAQ (reference sequence). Trimming removed 3 bases from V and 2 bases from J, with 11 bases in between. CDR3 bases: TGTGCCAGCAGCTTCCTAGGGACAACCTACGAGCAGTACTTC. It yields the protein CASSFLGTTYEQYF.

This clonotype was counted many times. The gene calls are TRBV23-1 and TRBJ1-1, with 8 bases matching TRBD1. TRBV23-1 is flagged as an ORF with uncertain function. The CDR3 contains 17 residues. Trimming removed 5 bases from V and 2 bases from J; junction bases left unmatched: 13. The CDR3 here is CASSFVRTGQTNTEAFF. In DNA form, the CDR3 reads TGCGCCAGCAGTTTCGTTAGGACAGGGCAAACAAACACTGAAGCTTTCTTT.

There are many counts of this clonotype. This chain links TRBV2 with TRBJ2-3; possibly TRBD1 or TRBD2 for D (5 bases each). CDR1 is SNHLY, CDR2 FYNNEI, per germline. V was clipped by 7 bases and J by 2 bases, with 10 bases between them. There are 13 residues in the CDR3. CDR3 DNA sequence: TGTGCCAGCAACGGGGCTTACACAGATACGCAGTATTTT. Translating gives CASNGAYTDTQYF.

CDR3 DNA: TGCGCCAGCAGCTTGACAAGTCACGAGCAGTACTTC. Amino acid sequence: CASSLTSHEQYF. The chain couples TRBV5-1 to TRBJ2-7; no clear D gene. This CDR3 region has 12 residues. Germline V gene lookup returns CDR1 SGHRS and CDR2 YFSETQ. V was shortened by 1 base and J by 5 bases, with 7 bases between the two germline ends.

This clonotype was recorded at least ten times. This CDR3 is CASSPSDYYYNEQFF. The DNA for the CDR3 is TGTGCCAGCAGCCCCTCGGACTACTATTACAATGAGCAGTTCTTC. V usage is TRBV12-3 or TRBV12-4 and J usage is TRBJ2-1; tentative D call: TRBD2 (6 bases). The CDR3 length is 15 residues. V was pared by 6 bases and J by 4 bases, with 16 bases between.

This clonotype was seen repeatedly, ten times or more. The chain links TRBV4-1 to TRBJ2-3; 7 nucleotides align to TRBD1. CDR3 length equals 16 residues. V was pared by 4 bases and J by 5 bases, with 12 bases of the junction left unmatched. Per the germline V gene, CDR1 is MGHRA and CDR2 is YSYEKL. The CDR3 sequence: CASSPQITGAKDTQYF. The DNA for the CDR3 is TGCGCCAGCAGCCCGCAGATTACAGGGGCGAAAGATACGCAGTATTTT.

This clonotype was seen only a few times. The J gene is TRBJ2-2, the V gene TRBV9; TRBD2 matches 7 bases. Germline values: CDR1 SGDLS, CDR2 YYNGEE. V shed 0 bases, J shed 3 bases, and the junction held 8 bases outside the gene matches. CDR3 size: 17 residues. CDR3 nucleotide sequence: TGTGCCAGCAGCGTAGCAGGAACGGGGGGATACACCGGGGAGCTGTTTTTT. Its protein is CASSVAGTGGYTGELFF.

In this sample, this clonotype turned up a few times. This chain joins TRBV29-1 and TRBJ2-3, with a tentative D call TRBD2 (7 bases). The V and J ends lost 8 bases and 6 bases respectively, with 15 bases between them. This CDR3 region has 12 residues. CDR1 SQVTM and CDR2 ANQGSEA come from the germline V gene. The CDR3 bases are TGCAGCTCCCGCACGGGGGGCGATACGCAGTATTTT. This sequence encodes CSSRTGGDTQYF.

This clonotype was counted a few times. This chain uses TRBV12-3 or TRBV12-4 with TRBJ2-3; D perhaps matches TRBD2 (6 bases). V was shortened by 3 bases and J by 2 bases, with 9 bases between the two germline ends. This CDR3 contains 14 residues. The CDR3, as DNA: TGTGCCAGCAGTTTTCGGGGGATCACAGATACGCAGTATTTT. Encoded protein: CASSFRGITDTQYF.

This clonotype was recorded at least ten times. This chain links TRBV5-5 with TRBJ2-3; weak D call: TRBD1 (6 bases). The CDR3 spans 13 residues. Per the germline V gene, CDR1 is SGHKS and CDR2 is YYEKEE (reference sequence). V dropped 1 base and J dropped 8 bases, with 11 bases sitting between them. The CDR3 DNA follows: TGTGCCAGCAGCTTGAAGGGGGAAGGTACGCAGTATTTT. Protein: CASSLKGEGTQYF.

By share, this clonotype counts as medium-sized. The chain uses TRBV14 and TRBJ2-6; no firm D call. The CDR3 has 19 residues. The V gene lost 1 base and the J gene lost 0 bases, with 16 bases spanning the gap. Germline assignment: CDR1 SGHDN and CDR2 FVKESK. CDR3 in DNA: TGTGCCAGCAGCCAAGGCGTCCGTTCCGGCTTCTCTGGGGCCAACGTCCTGACTTTC. Translation: CASSQGVRSGFSGANVLTF. The entire variable domain, with the rest obtained from reference TRBV14 and TRBJ2-6, is as follows: EAGVTQFPSHSVIEKGQTVTLRCDPISGHDNLYWYRRVMGKEIKFLLHFVKESKQDESGMPNNRFLAERTGGTYSTLKVQPAELEDSGVYFCASSQGVRSGFSGANVLTFGAGSRLTVL.

To note about this clonotype: A much bigger clone sits one base away, suggesting this may be a read error. V and J are TRBV5-1 and TRBJ2-5; possible D gene TRBD2, 5 bases. Between the trimmed V and J ends, which lost 0 bases and 2 bases, there was a span of 11 bases. The germline gives CDR1 SGHRS, CDR2 YFSETQ. The CDR3 runs to 15 residues. The CDR3 here is CASSLVLAHQETQYF. The CDR3 nucleotides read TGCGCCAGCAGCTTGGTCCTAGCCCATCAAGAGACCCAGTACTTC.